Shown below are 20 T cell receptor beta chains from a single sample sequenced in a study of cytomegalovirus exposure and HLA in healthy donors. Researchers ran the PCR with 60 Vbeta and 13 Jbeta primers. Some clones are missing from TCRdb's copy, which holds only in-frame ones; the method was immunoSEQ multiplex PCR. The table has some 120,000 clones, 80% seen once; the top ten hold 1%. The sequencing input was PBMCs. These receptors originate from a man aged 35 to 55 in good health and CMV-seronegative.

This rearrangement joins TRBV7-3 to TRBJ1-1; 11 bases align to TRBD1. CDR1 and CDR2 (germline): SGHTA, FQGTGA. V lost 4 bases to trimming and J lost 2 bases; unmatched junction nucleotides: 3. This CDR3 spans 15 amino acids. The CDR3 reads CASSWGTGGNTEAFF. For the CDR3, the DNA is TGTGCCAGCAGCTGGGGGACAGGGGGTAACACTGAAGCTTTCTTT.

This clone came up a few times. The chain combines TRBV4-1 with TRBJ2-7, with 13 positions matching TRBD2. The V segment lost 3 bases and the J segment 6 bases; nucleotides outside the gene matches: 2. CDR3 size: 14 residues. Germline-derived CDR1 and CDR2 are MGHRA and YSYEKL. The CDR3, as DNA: TGCGCCAGCAGCCAGTGGACTAGCGGGAGCGAGCAGTACTTC. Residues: CASSQWTSGSEQYF.

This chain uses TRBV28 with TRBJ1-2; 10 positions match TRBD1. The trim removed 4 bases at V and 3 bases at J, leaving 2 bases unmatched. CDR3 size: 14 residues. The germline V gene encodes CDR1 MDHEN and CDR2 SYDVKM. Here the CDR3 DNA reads TGTGCCAGCAGTTCCGGACAGGGGGACTATGGCTACACCTTC. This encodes CASSSGQGDYGYTF.

CDR3 region: CASNPPGGRTEAFF. CDR3 nucleotides: TGTGCCAGCAACCCTCCAGGGGGTCGGACTGAAGCTTTCTTT. V usage is TRBV2 and J usage is TRBJ1-1, with 7 bases matching TRBD1. Germline V lookup: CDR1 SNHLY, CDR2 FYNNEI. The V and J ends lost 7 bases and 5 bases, in that order; junction bases with no gene match: 10. The CDR3 loop spans 14 amino acids. Combining the CDR3 with reference TRBV2 and TRBJ1-1 gives the whole variable domain EPEVTQTPSHQVTQMGQEVILRCVPISNHLYFYWYRQILGQKVEFLVSFYNNEISEKSEIFDDQFSVERPDGSNFTLKIRSTKLEDSAMYFCASNPPGGRTEAFFGQGTRLTVV.

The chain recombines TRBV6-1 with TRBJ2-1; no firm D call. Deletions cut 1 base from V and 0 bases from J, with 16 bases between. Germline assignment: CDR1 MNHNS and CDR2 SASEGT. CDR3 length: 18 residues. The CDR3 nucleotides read TGTGCCAGCAGTGAAGATCACGCCCGAAGTAGCTCCTACAATGAGCAGTTCTTC. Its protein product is CASSEDHARSSSYNEQFF.

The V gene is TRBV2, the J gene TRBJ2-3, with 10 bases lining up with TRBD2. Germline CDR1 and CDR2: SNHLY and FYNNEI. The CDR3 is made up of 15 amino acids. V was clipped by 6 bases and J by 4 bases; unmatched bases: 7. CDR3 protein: CASRTAGGAADTQYF. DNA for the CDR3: TGTGCCAGCAGGACAGCGGGGGGGGCTGCAGATACGCAGTATTTT.

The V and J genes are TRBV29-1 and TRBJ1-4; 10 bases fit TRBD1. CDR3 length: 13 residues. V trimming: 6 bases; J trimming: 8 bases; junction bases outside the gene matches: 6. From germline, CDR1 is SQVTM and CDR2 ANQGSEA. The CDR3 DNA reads TGCAGCGTCGGACAGGGGGGAGGAGAAAAACTGTTTTTT. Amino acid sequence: CSVGQGGGEKLFF.

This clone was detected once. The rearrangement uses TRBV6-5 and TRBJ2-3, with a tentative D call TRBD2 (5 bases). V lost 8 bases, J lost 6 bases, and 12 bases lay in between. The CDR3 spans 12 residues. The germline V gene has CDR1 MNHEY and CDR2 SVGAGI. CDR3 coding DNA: TGTGCCAGCGGGAGAGGTCAGGATACGCAGTATTTT. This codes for CASGRGQDTQYF.

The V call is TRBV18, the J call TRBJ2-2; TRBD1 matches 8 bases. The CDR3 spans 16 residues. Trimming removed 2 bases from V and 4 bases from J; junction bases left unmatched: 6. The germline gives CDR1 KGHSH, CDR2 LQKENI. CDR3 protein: CASSPSAGGLTGELFF. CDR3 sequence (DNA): TGTGCCAGCTCACCAAGCGCAGGGGGCCTCACCGGGGAGCTGTTTTTT.

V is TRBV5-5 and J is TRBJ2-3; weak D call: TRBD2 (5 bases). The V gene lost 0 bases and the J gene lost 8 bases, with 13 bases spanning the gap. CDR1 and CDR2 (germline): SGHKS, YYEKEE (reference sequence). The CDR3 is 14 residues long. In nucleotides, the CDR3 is TGTGCCAGCAGCTTGGCCGGGAAGGAAGCTACGCAGTATTTT. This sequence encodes CASSLAGKEATQYF.

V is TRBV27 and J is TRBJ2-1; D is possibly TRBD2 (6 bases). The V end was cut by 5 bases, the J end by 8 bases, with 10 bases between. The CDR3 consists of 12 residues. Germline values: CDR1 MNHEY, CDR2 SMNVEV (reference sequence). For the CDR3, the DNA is TGTGCCAGCAGTAGGACTAATTATGAGCAGTTCTTC. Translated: CASSRTNYEQFF.

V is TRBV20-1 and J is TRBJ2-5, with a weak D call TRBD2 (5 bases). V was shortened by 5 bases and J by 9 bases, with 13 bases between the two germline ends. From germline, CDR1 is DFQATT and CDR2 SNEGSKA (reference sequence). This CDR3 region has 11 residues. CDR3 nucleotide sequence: TGCAGTGCTTCGAAGACCGGGGCCCAGTACTTC. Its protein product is CSASKTGAQYF.

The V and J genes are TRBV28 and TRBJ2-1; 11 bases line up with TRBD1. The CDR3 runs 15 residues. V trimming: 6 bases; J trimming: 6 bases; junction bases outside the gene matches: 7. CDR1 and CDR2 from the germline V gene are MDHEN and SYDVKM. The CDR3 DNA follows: TGTGCCAGCAGGGTGGGACAGGGGGTTAGCAATGAGCAGTTCTTC. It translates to CASRVGQGVSNEQFF.

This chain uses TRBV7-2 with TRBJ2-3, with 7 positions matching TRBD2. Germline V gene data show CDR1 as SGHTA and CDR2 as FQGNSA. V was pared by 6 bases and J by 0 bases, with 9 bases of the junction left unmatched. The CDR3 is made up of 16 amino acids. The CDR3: CASSLGRGGSTDTQYF. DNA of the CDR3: TGTGCCAGCAGTTTGGGCCGCGGGGGAAGCACAGATACGCAGTATTTT.

The CDR3 coding sequence is TGTGCCAGCAGCTTAGTATCGGGAGGGTTAGATACGCAGTATTTT. It yields the protein CASSLVSGGLDTQYF. This sequence joins TRBV7-9 and TRBJ2-3; 8 bases are a match to TRBD2. V was clipped by 1 base and J by 5 bases; unmatched bases: 5. From germline, CDR1 is SEHNR and CDR2 FQNEAQ (reference sequence). CDR3 length: 15 residues.

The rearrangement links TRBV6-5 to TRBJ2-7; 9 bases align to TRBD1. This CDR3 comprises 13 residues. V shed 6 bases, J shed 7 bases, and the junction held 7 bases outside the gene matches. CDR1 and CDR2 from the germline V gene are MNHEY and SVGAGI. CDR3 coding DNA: TGTGCCAGCAGCCGGGACAGGGCCAGGGAGCAGTACTTC. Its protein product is CASSRDRAREQYF.

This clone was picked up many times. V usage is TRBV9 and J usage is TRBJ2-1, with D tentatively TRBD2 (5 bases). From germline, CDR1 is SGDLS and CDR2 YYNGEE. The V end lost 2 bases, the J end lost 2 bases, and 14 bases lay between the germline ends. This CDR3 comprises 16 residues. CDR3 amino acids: CASSVGADGAYNEQFF. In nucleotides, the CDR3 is TGTGCCAGCAGCGTGGGAGCGGATGGAGCCTACAATGAGCAGTTCTTC.

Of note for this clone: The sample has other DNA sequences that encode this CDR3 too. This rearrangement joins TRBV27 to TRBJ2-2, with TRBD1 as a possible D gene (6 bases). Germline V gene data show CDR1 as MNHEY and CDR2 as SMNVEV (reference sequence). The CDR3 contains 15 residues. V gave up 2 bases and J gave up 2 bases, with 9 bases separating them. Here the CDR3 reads CASSLRGGNTGELFF. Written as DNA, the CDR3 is TGTGCCAGCAGTTTAAGAGGGGGAAACACCGGGGAGCTGTTTTTT.

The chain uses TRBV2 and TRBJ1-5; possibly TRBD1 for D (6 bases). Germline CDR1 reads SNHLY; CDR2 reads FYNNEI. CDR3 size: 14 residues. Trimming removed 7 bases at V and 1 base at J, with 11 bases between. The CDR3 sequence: CASTEGGSNQPQHF. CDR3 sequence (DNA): TGTGCCAGCACCGAGGGGGGGAGCAATCAGCCCCAGCATTTT.

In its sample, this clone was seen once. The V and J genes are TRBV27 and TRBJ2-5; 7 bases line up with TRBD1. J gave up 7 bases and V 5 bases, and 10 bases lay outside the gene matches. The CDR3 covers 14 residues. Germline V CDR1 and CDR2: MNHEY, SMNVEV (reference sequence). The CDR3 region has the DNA TGTGCCAGCAGTCCTACTACAGGGGTTGGGACCCAGTACTTC. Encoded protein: CASSPTTGVGTQYF.